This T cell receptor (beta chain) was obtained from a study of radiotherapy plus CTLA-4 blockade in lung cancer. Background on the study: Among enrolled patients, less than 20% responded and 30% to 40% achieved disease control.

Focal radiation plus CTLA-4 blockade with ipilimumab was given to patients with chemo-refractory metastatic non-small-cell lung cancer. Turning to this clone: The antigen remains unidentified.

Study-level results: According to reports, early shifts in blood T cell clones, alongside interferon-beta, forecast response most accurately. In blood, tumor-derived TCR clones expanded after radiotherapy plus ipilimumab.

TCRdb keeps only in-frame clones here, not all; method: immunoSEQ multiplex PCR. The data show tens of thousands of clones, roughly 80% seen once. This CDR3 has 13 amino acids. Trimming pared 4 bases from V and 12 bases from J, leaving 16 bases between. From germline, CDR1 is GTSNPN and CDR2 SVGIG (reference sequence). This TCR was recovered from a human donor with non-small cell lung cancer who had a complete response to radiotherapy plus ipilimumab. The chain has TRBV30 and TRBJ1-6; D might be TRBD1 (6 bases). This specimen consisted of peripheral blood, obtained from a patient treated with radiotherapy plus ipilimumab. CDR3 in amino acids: CAWTQRPRGPLHF. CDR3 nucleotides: TGTGCCTGGACTCAAAGGCCCAGGGGACCCCTCCACTTT.